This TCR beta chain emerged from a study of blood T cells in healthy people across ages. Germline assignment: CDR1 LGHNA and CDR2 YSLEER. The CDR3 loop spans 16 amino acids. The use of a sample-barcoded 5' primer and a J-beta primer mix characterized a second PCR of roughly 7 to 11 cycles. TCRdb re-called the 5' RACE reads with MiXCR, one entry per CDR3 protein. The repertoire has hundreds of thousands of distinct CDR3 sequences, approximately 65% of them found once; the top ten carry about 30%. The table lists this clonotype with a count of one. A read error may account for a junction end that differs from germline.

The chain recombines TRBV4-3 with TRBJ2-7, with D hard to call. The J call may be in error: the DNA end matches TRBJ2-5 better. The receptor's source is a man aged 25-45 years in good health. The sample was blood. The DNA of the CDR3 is TGCGTCAGCAGCCAAGGTTACGCCTACGGGCGAGAGACCCAGTACTTC. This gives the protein CVSSQGYAYGRETQYF.